The rows below give T cell receptor beta chains drawn from one sample of a study of blood T cells in healthy people across ages. One entry per CDR3 protein results from TCRdb running MiXCR on the 5' RACE reads. The sample has just under 550,000 distinct CDR3 sequences, less than 25% seen once. These data are also associated with another study on T cells of mothers and their children.

Sequencing used blood. The receptors derive from a boy between 10 and 17 years old in good health. The CDR3 runs from the conserved cysteine through the conserved F or W. D genes are given only for firm matches. A clone size is listed for some rows: how often the clone was seen (once, few, many), or a class if it is expanded.

V	D	size	J	CDR3	DNA
TRBV29-1	TRBD2	few	TRBJ2-1	CSVDGVRTSGSYEQFF	TGCAGCGTTGATGGAGTTCGGACTAGCGGGAGCTATGAGCAGTTCTTC
TRBV7-9	TRBD2	-	TRBJ2-5	CASSPTPGTSQETQYF	TGTGCCAGCAGCCCGACACCCGGGACTAGTCAAGAGACCCAGTACTTC
TRBV25-1	-	many	TRBJ2-1	CASSESQTDYNEQFF	TGTGCCAGCAGTGAGAGTCAGACGGATTACAATGAGCAGTTCTTC
TRBV3-1	TRBD1	-	TRBJ1-4	CASSEGQLLNEKLFF	TGTGCCAGCAGCGAGGGACAGCTACTTAATGAAAAACTGTTTTTT
TRBV6-1	TRBD1	-	TRBJ2-1	CASRSGQGASNEQFF	TGTGCCAGCAGGTCAGGACAGGGGGCATCCAATGAGCAGTTCTTC
TRBV7-8	-	-	TRBJ2-1	CASSLAMGGNNEQFF	TGTGCCAGCAGCTTAGCTATGGGGGGAAACAATGAGCAGTTCTTC
TRBV29-1	TRBD2	-	TRBJ2-3	CSARTSGSADTQYF	TGCAGCGCCCGGACTAGCGGGAGCGCAGATACGCAGTATTTT
TRBV10-3	TRBD2	-	TRBJ2-3	CAISPGGLAGATGLPTQYF	TGTGCCATCAGTCCGGGCGGACTAGCGGGAGCCACTGGGTTACCCACGCAGTATTTT
TRBV7-2	TRBD1	few	TRBJ2-5	CASSEDRAETQYF	TGTGCCAGCAGCGAAGACAGGGCAGAGACCCAGTACTTC
TRBV20-1	-	few	TRBJ2-2	CSLSRGDTGELFF	TGCAGTCTAAGCAGGGGGGACACCGGGGAGCTGTTTTTT
TRBV6-5	-	-	TRBJ2-1	CASRDERYNEQFF	TGTGCCAGTCGGGACGAGCGGTACAATGAGCAGTTCTTC
TRBV20-1	TRBD2	-	TRBJ2-7	CSARDSTSGSSSYEQYF	TGCAGTGCTAGAGATTCGACTAGCGGTTCGAGCTCCTACGAGCAGTACTTC
TRBV30	-	-	TRBJ2-3	CAWSASPSTGTQYF	TGTGCCTGGAGTGCGAGCCCCAGCACAGGTACGCAGTATTTT
TRBV5-1	TRBD1	-	TRBJ1-1	CASSERTGDTEAFF	TGCGCCAGCAGCGAACGGACAGGGGACACTGAAGCTTTCTTT
TRBV28	TRBD1	-	TRBJ1-5	CASSSPGQGRSNQPQHF	TGTGCCAGCAGTTCCCCCGGACAGGGAAGGAGCAATCAGCCCCAGCATTTT
TRBV5-6	TRBD2	-	TRBJ2-7	CASTGTSGSYEQYF	TGTGCCAGCACCGGGACTAGCGGATCCTACGAGCAGTACTTC
TRBV7-6	TRBD1	many	TRBJ2-5	CASSSTGGGEETQYF	TGTGCCAGCAGCTCGACAGGGGGCGGTGAGGAGACCCAGTACTTC
TRBV7-2	TRBD2	few	TRBJ2-5	CASRSGTSGSVLPQETQYF	TGTGCCAGCAGGTCCGGGACTAGCGGGAGCGTTCTGCCCCAAGAGACCCAGTACTTC
TRBV10-3	-	few	TRBJ1-5	CATQDSSNQPQHF	TGTGCCACCCAAGACAGTAGCAATCAGCCCCAGCATTTT
TRBV2	TRBD1	few	TRBJ1-2	CASRRTGGDYGYTF	TGTGCCAGCAGACGGACAGGGGGGGATTATGGCTACACCTTC
TRBV25-1	TRBD1	-	TRBJ2-7	CASSAGTVPYEQYF	TGTGCCAGCAGTGCCGGGACAGTCCCCTACGAGCAGTACTTC
TRBV5-4	-	-	TRBJ2-3	CASSTDSGTQYF	TGTGCCAGCAGCACGGACAGCGGTACGCAGTATTTT
TRBV7-8	-	few	TRBJ2-2	CASSFRGTGELFF	TGTGCCAGCAGCTTCAGGGGTACCGGGGAGCTGTTTTTT
TRBV29-1	-	-	TRBJ2-3	CSVPRTRRADTQYF	TGCAGCGTTCCACGGACCAGGCGTGCAGATACGCAGTATTTT
TRBV28	TRBD2	few	TRBJ2-3	CASSLGPAGFTDTQYF	TGTGCCAGCAGTTTGGGCCCAGCGGGGTTCACTGATACGCAGTATTTT
TRBV12-3/TRBV12-4	TRBD2	few	TRBJ2-2	CASGGLAGGPTGELFF	TGTGCCAGCGGGGGACTAGCGGGGGGTCCCACCGGGGAGCTGTTTTTT
TRBV7-9	TRBD1	-	TRBJ1-4	CASSIGQGAVEKLFF	TGTGCCAGCAGCATCGGACAGGGGGCAGTTGAAAAACTGTTTTTT
TRBV12-3/TRBV12-4	-	-	TRBJ2-5	CASSFGSGPQETQYF	TGTGCCAGCAGTTTCGGAAGCGGCCCCCAAGAGACCCAGTACTTC
TRBV28	-	few	TRBJ2-5	CASRTTSPQETQYF	TGTGCCAGCAGGACCACAAGCCCCCAAGAGACCCAGTACTTC
TRBV5-1	-	-	TRBJ1-5	CASEKIGDLSNQPQHF	TGCGCCAGCGAAAAGATCGGGGACCTTAGCAATCAGCCCCAGCATTTT
TRBV6-5	-	-	TRBJ2-5	CASSYSGGWDQETQYF	TGTGCCAGCAGTTACTCCGGGGGCTGGGACCAAGAGACCCAGTACTTC
TRBV4-1	TRBD1	-	TRBJ2-3	CASSHKPLTGGITDTQYF	TGCGCCAGCAGCCATAAACCCTTGACAGGGGGCATCACAGATACGCAGTATTTT
TRBV30	TRBD1	few	TRBJ1-1	CAWTGGSTTEAFF	TGTGCCTGGACAGGGGGATCGACCACTGAAGCTTTCTTT
TRBV27	TRBD1	-	TRBJ2-5	CASSPEWTGAETQYF	TGTGCCAGCAGTCCTGAGTGGACAGGGGCCGAGACCCAGTACTTC
TRBV15	-	-	TRBJ2-5	CATSRHPASTETQYF	TGTGCCACCAGCAGGCACCCTGCCTCGACGGAGACCCAGTACTTC
TRBV12-3/TRBV12-4	TRBD2	-	TRBJ2-7	CASSIRTSRHEQYF	TGTGCCAGCAGTATCCGGACTAGTCGGCACGAGCAGTACTTC
TRBV12-3/TRBV12-4	TRBD1	few	TRBJ2-4	CASSLAAGGSDIQYF	TGTGCCAGCAGTTTAGCGGCAGGGGGCTCGGACATTCAGTACTTC
TRBV19	-	-	TRBJ2-1	CASSIWGNEQFF	TGTGCCAGTAGTATCTGGGGGAATGAGCAGTTCTTC
TRBV7-8	TRBD1	few	TRBJ2-5	CASSLAGTGTQETQYF	TGTGCCAGCAGCTTAGCTGGGACAGGAACACAAGAGACCCAGTACTTC
TRBV14	-	few	TRBJ2-7	CASSLRTGFYEQYF	TGTGCCAGCAGCCTACGAACAGGGTTCTACGAGCAGTACTTC
TRBV7-2	TRBD1	many	TRBJ2-5	CASSPVGQQGAQYF	TGTGCCAGCAGCCCCGTGGGACAGCAAGGGGCCCAGTACTTC
TRBV12-3/TRBV12-4	TRBD1	few	TRBJ1-5	CASSPEQGANQPQHF	TGTGCCAGCAGTCCCGAACAGGGGGCTAATCAGCCCCAGCATTTT
TRBV7-2	TRBD2	few	TRBJ2-3	CASRYIAGEQYF	TGTGCCAGCAGATACATAGCGGGGGAACAGTATTTT
TRBV6-2/TRBV6-3	TRBD1	-	TRBJ2-7	CASRRTGIGSEQYF	TGTGCCAGCAGGCGGACAGGCATCGGATCCGAGCAGTACTTC
TRBV20-1	TRBD2	few	TRBJ2-1	CSARLAGNYNEQFF	TGCAGTGCTAGACTAGCGGGAAACTACAATGAGCAGTTCTTC
TRBV29-1	-	-	TRBJ2-1	CSVHDSYNEQFF	TGCAGCGTCCACGACAGCTACAATGAGCAGTTCTTC
TRBV30	TRBD1	-	TRBJ2-5	CAWGQGAGVETQYF	TGTGCCTGGGGACAGGGGGCTGGAGTGGAGACCCAGTACTTC
TRBV4-3	-	-	TRBJ2-7	CASSHETRQNTYEQYF	TGCGCCAGCAGCCATGAAACGAGACAGAATACCTACGAGCAGTACTTC
TRBV6-2/TRBV6-3	-	-	TRBJ2-2	CASSYPGDLPLGELFF	TGTGCCAGCAGTTACCCCGGGGACCTCCCTTTGGGGGAGCTGTTTTTT
TRBV9	-	once	TRBJ2-3	CASSGLAVITDTQYF	TGTGCCAGCAGCGGGTTAGCGGTAATCACAGATACGCAGTATTTT
TRBV5-4	-	few	TRBJ2-5	CASSGGYQETQYF	TGTGCCAGCAGCGGGGGCTACCAAGAGACCCAGTACTTC
TRBV29-1	TRBD1	few	TRBJ1-1	CSVGGQPNTEAFF	TGCAGCGTCGGGGGACAGCCGAACACTGAAGCTTTCTTT
TRBV7-2	TRBD1	-	TRBJ1-5	CASSGRTGRNQPQHF	TGTGCCAGCAGCGGTAGGACAGGGAGAAATCAGCCCCAGCATTTT
TRBV7-9	-	-	TRBJ1-1	CASSLAGQLNTEAFF	TGTGCCAGCAGCTTAGCGGGACAACTGAACACTGAAGCTTTCTTT
TRBV5-1	-	-	TRBJ2-7	CTSSLGTRRLDEQYF	TGCACCAGCAGCTTGGGGACCAGGAGGCTGGACGAGCAGTACTTC
TRBV7-2	-	few	TRBJ2-3	CASSSYGADTQYF	TGTGCCAGCAGCAGCTATGGGGCGGATACGCAGTATTTT